The 10 T cell receptor beta chains reported below all come from one sample, sequenced in a study of blood T cell repertoires in COVID-19. Clones were sequenced by immunoSEQ multiplex PCR, and TCRdb holds only the in-frame ones, with some missing. The sample consists of 200,000 to 250,000 clones, under 90% of them appearing once. The sample comprised peripheral blood. The receptors derive from a woman over 75 with active or convalescent COVID-19.

The chain joins TRBV12-5 to TRBJ2-2, with 10 positions matching TRBD1. The V segment lost 5 bases and the J segment 6 bases; nucleotides outside the gene matches: 3. Germline-derived CDR1 and CDR2 are LGHNT and FRNRAP. This CDR3 is 14 amino acids long. The CDR3 bases are TGTGCTAGTGGTCCCGGACAGGGGGCCGGGGAGCTGTTTTTT. Amino acids: CASGPGQGAGELFF.

CDR3 sequence reads: CASGGQGAGNTIYF. The DNA of the CDR3 is TGTGCCAGCGGGGGACAGGGGGCGGGAAACACCATATATTTT. The genes are TRBV2 and TRBJ1-3; 12 bases are shared with TRBD1. V was clipped by 8 bases and J by 4 bases; unmatched bases: 3. This CDR3 has 14 amino acids. Looked up from germline, CDR1 is SNHLY and CDR2 is FYNNEI.

This clone has just a few counts. This sequence joins TRBV6-6 and TRBJ1-2; no reliable D call. V lost 1 base and J lost 6, with 15 bases in between. The CDR3 length is 15 residues. Germline CDR1 and CDR2: MNHNY and SVGAGI (reference sequence). The CDR3 DNA reads as TGTGCCAGCAGTTACTACGGGGTCGATGAGGATGGCTACACCTTC. This gives the protein CASSYYGVDEDGYTF.

This sequence joins TRBV3-1 (or the pseudogene TRBV3-2) and TRBJ2-5; 16 bases agree with TRBD2. J was trimmed by 5 bases and V by 5 bases; bases with no gene match: 14. Germline V gene lookup returns CDR1 LGHDT and CDR2 YNNKEL (reference sequence). The CDR3 is made up of 19 amino acids. The DNA for the CDR3 is TGTGCCAGCAGCATACCGGGACTAGCGGGAGGGCCTAGGGGGGAGACCCAGTACTTC. It encodes CASSIPGLAGGPRGETQYF.

The chain is built from TRBV30 and TRBJ2-7, with 7 bases lining up with TRBD2. Germline-derived CDR1 and CDR2 are GTSNPN and SVGIG (reference sequence). The CDR3 has 12 amino acids. The V and J ends lost 6 bases and 4 bases, in that order; junction bases with no gene match: 6. CDR3: CACMGLSYEQYF. Here the CDR3 DNA reads TGTGCCTGCATGGGACTATCTTACGAGCAGTACTTC.

This clone was seen once. The chain uses TRBV29-1 and TRBJ2-7; D is undetermined. CDR1 and CDR2 from the germline V gene are SQVTM and ANQGSEA. CDR3 length: 15 residues. The V end was cut by 5 bases, the J end by 5 bases, with 22 bases between. CDR3 residues: CSVRRSILVSDEQYF. The CDR3 nucleotides are TGCAGCGTTCGCCGTTCCATTCTAGTATCCGACGAGCAGTACTTC.

This chain joins TRBV5-1 and TRBJ2-7; D possibly corresponds to TRBD2 (5 bases). This CDR3 is built from 13 residues. CDR1 SGHRS and CDR2 YFSETQ come from the germline V gene. V was trimmed by 1 base and J by 3 bases, leaving 8 bases between them. Here the CDR3 reads CASSLSGNYEQYF. For the CDR3, the DNA is TGCGCCAGCAGCTTGTCCGGGAACTACGAGCAGTACTTC. Filled out from reference TRBV5-1 and TRBJ2-7, the complete variable domain reads KAGVTQTPRYLIKTRGQQVTLSCSPISGHRSVSWYQQTPGQGLQFLFEYFSETQRNKGNFPGRFSGRQFSNSRSEMNVSTLELGDSALYLCASSLSGNYEQYFGPGTRLTVT.

V gene TRBV10-2 combines with J gene TRBJ2-3; 12 nucleotides agree with TRBD2. The V gene end was trimmed by 7 bases and the J gene end by 2 bases; junction bases not matched to a gene: 7. CDR3 length equals 16 residues. The germline CDR1 and CDR2 sequences are WSHSY and SAAADI. DNA of the CDR3: TGCGCCAGCAAGACGGGACTAGCGGGCTTCACAGATACGCAGTATTTT. Its translation is CASKTGLAGFTDTQYF.

This chain connects TRBV28 to TRBJ1-2, with TRBD1 as a possible D gene (5 bases). Germline values: CDR1 MDHEN, CDR2 SYDVKM. The V end lost 4 bases, the J end lost 9 bases, and 12 bases lay between the germline ends. This CDR3 comprises 12 residues. In DNA, the CDR3 is TGTGCCAGCAGTTCGGGGCGGGGGAGCTACACCTTC. Translation gives CASSSGRGSYTF.

The rearrangement joins TRBV4-3 to TRBJ2-1, with TRBD2 matching over 10 bases. Per germline, CDR1 LGHNA and CDR2 YSLEER. The CDR3 is 17 residues long. Trimming at V came to 0 bases and at J to 8 bases, leaving 10 bases not matched to a gene. Here the CDR3 reads CASSQEFASGRVYEQFF. CDR3 in DNA: TGCGCCAGCAGCCAAGAGTTTGCTAGCGGGAGAGTCTATGAGCAGTTCTTC.